A single sample is the source of the 27 T cell receptor beta chains below, sequenced in a study of shared T cell receptors in the human thymus. The assay was immunoSEQ multiplex PCR, and TCRdb's table has in-frame clones only and misses some. Altogether about 660,000 clones are present, roughly 90% being singletons, with the ten largest covering 0.0095% to 0.011%. These data were also filed under a second study, of human thymus T cells.

The specimen sequenced was thymocytes. These receptor sequences come from a boy younger than two with a congenital heart defect.

The chain carries TRBV10-2 and TRBJ2-3, with TRBD2 as a possible D gene (5 bases). CDR3 length: 14 amino acids. CDR1 and CDR2 (germline): WSHSY, SAAADI. The DNA of the CDR3 is TGCGGCAGTGGTGGGAGTCCTGGCTCTGATACGCAGTATTTT. This sequence encodes CGSGGSPGSDTQYF.

The rearrangement uses TRBV5-8 and TRBJ1-1; 10 nucleotides align to TRBD1. Germline loops: CDR1 SGHTS, CDR2 YDEGEE. The CDR3 runs to 16 residues. J lost 3 bases, V lost 5 bases, and 10 bases had no gene match. DNA for the CDR3: TGTGCCAGCAGAGGGGAGGACAGGGGGGATTACACTGAAGCTTTCTTT. This sequence encodes CASRGEDRGDYTEAFF.

The V and J genes are TRBV4-3 and TRBJ2-7; TRBD2 agrees at 10 bases. Germline V lookup: CDR1 LGHNA, CDR2 YSLEER. V lost 1 base, J lost 0 bases, and 3 bases stayed unmatched. The CDR3 loop spans 16 amino acids. CDR3 in DNA: TGCGCCAGCAGCCAAGGAGCGGGAGGGCGCTCCTACGAGCAGTACTTC. Translating it yields CASSQGAGGRSYEQYF.

The chain recombines TRBV11-3 with TRBJ2-3, with 9 positions matching TRBD2. This CDR3 is built from 15 residues. The germline CDR1 and CDR2 sequences are SGHNT and YENEEA. V was pared by 5 bases and J by 1 base, with 4 bases of the junction left unmatched. CDR3 sequence reads: CASSPIAGGTDTQYF. The DNA of the CDR3 is TGTGCCAGCAGCCCCATAGCGGGAGGCACAGATACGCAGTATTTT.

This clone showed up just once. This chain connects TRBV5-6 to TRBJ1-5; 7 bases agree with TRBD1. The CDR3 consists of 17 residues. Looked up from germline, CDR1 is SGHDT and CDR2 is YYEEEE. The ends lost 0 bases at V and 4 bases at J; junction bases unmatched: 10. The CDR3: CASSLGARGSLNQPQHF. The CDR3, as DNA: TGTGCCAGCAGCTTGGGGGCCAGGGGGTCCTTAAATCAGCCCCAGCATTTT.

The CDR3 coding sequence is TGTGCCAGCCGGATACGGCGGGAGGGCCTGTTCGATACGCAGTATTTT. Amino acids: CASRIRREGLFDTQYF. The chain recombines TRBV28 with TRBJ2-3, with 9 bases aligning to TRBD2. Germline V CDR1 and CDR2: MDHEN, SYDVKM. V lost 8 bases and J lost 6; bases outside the gene matches: 15. CDR3 size: 16 residues.

V usage is TRBV29-1 and J usage is TRBJ1-2; TRBD1 is a possible D gene (6 bases). The length of the CDR3 is 15 residues. CDR1 and CDR2 (germline): SQVTM, ANQGSEA. V was shortened by 6 bases and J by 2 bases, with 19 bases between the two germline ends. In nucleotides, the CDR3 is TGCAGCGTCGAGGGACCGGACAGCCCCAACTATGGCTACACCTTC. This sequence encodes CSVEGPDSPNYGYTF.

V usage is TRBV4-1 and J usage is TRBJ2-5; D is possibly TRBD2 (6 bases). The J call may be wrong; the DNA end is better matched by TRBJ2-7. Germline-derived CDR1 and CDR2 are MGHRA and YSYEKL. This CDR3 has 14 amino acids. The CDR3 region has the DNA TGCGCCAGCAGCCAAGAGTCCGGGCGGGGCGAGCAGTACTTC. Encoded protein: CASSQESGRGEQYF.

This clone was counted a few times. Here the CDR3 reads CASSPDRGRAGELFF. CDR3 bases: TGCGCCAGCAGCCCGGACAGGGGGCGCGCCGGGGAGCTGTTTTTT. The V call is TRBV4-3, the J call TRBJ2-2; 11 bases match TRBD1. Trimming took 4 bases from V and 6 from J; bases not matched to a gene: 4. Germline V gene lookup returns CDR1 LGHNA and CDR2 YSLEER. The CDR3 length is 15 residues.

The rearrangement uses TRBV9 and TRBJ2-3, with D hard to call. Trimming removed 0 bases from V and 1 base from J, with 9 bases in between. This CDR3 is built from 15 residues. Looked up from germline, CDR1 is SGDLS and CDR2 is YYNGEE. The CDR3 bases are TGTGCCAGCAGCGTAGCGGCGGAGCGCACAGATACGCAGTATTTT. Encoded protein: CASSVAAERTDTQYF.

This clone has only one observation. Germline and junction disagree at one end, which may indicate a read error. The chain links TRBV4-3 to TRBJ2-7; D remains unclear. This CDR3 comprises 9 residues. The germline V gene encodes CDR1 LGHNA and CDR2 YSLEER. The CDR3 DNA reads as TGCGCCAGCAGCCAAGATCAGGACTTC. This translates into CASSQDQDF.

This chain uses TRBV10-2 with TRBJ1-5, with D possibly being TRBD1 (5 bases). This CDR3 spans 15 amino acids. Trimming removed 7 bases at V and 2 bases at J, with 15 bases between. The germline gives CDR1 WSHSY, CDR2 SAAADI. The CDR3 nucleotides read TGCGCCAGCACCCCCGACAGCCCCGGCAATCAGCCCCAGCATTTT. Translated: CASTPDSPGNQPQHF.

V is TRBV10-3 and J is TRBJ2-7; tentatively, D is TRBD2 (5 bases). This CDR3 region has 14 residues. Germline CDR1 reads ENHRY; CDR2 reads SYGVKD. V dropped 7 bases and J dropped 1 base, with 14 bases sitting between them. CDR3 in DNA: TGTGCCATCATGGAGGACGGGGAATCCTACGAGCAGTACTTC. Protein: CAIMEDGESYEQYF.

The chain combines TRBV6-1 with TRBJ1-4; 9 positions match TRBD1. This CDR3 spans 14 amino acids. V was pared by 7 bases and J by 7 bases, with 7 bases of the junction left unmatched. The V gene's germline CDR1 is MNHNS and CDR2 SASEGT. This CDR3 reads CASMETGGREKLFF. DNA for the CDR3: TGTGCCAGCATGGAGACAGGGGGGCGTGAAAAACTGTTTTTT.

The chain links TRBV27 to TRBJ2-5; D perhaps matches TRBD1 (6 bases). Deletions cut 0 bases from V and 5 bases from J, with 13 bases between. The CDR3 is made up of 15 amino acids. In germline, CDR1 is MNHEY, CDR2 SMNVEV (reference sequence). The CDR3 protein is CASSLSMGAWETQYF. In nucleotides, the CDR3 is TGTGCCAGCAGTTTATCGATGGGGGCCTGGGAGACCCAGTACTTC.

The V gene is TRBV28, the J gene TRBJ2-1, with D possibly TRBD1 on 6 matching bases. Germline lookup yields CDR1 MDHEN and CDR2 SYDVKM. Trimming removed 6 bases from V and 10 bases from J, with 22 bases in between. The CDR3 consists of 15 residues. The CDR3 DNA sequence: TGTGCCAGCAGCCGACCCTACACAGGGTTCAGGGAGCAGTTCTTC. Its protein is CASSRPYTGFREQFF. Full variable domain (missing parts from reference TRBV28 and TRBJ2-1): DVKVTQSSRYLVKRTGEKVFLECVQDMDHENMFWYRQDPGLGLRLIYFSYDVKMKEKGDIPEGYSVSREKKERFSLILESASTNQTSMYLCASSRPYTGFREQFFGPGTRLTVL.

V gene TRBV4-3 combines with J gene TRBJ2-7; no definite D call. This CDR3 has 14 amino acids. Germline V gene sequence: CDR1 LGHNA, CDR2 YSLEER. The ends were cut back, 0 bases at V and 0 bases at J, with 6 bases in the middle. The CDR3 sequence: CASSQDQVSYEQYF. The CDR3 DNA reads as TGCGCCAGCAGCCAAGATCAGGTCTCCTACGAGCAGTACTTC.

This chain's CDR3 is CASSNRAGPNEKLFF. The CDR3 coding sequence is TGTGCCAGTTCAAACCGGGCGGGCCCTAATGAAAAACTGTTTTTT. The V and J genes are TRBV5-6 and TRBJ1-4, with D hard to call. Per the germline V gene, CDR1 is SGHDT and CDR2 is YYEEEE. This CDR3 is 15 amino acids long. The V end was cut by 8 bases, the J end by 3 bases, with 17 bases between. Combining the CDR3 with reference TRBV5-6 and TRBJ1-4 gives the whole variable domain DAGVTQSPTHLIKTRGQQVTLRCSPKSGHDTVSWYQQALGQGPQFIFQYYEEEERQRGNFPDRFSGHQFPNYSSELNVNALLLGDSALYLCASSNRAGPNEKLFFGSGTQLSVL.

The rearrangement uses TRBV7-9 and TRBJ2-7, with TRBD2 matching over 13 bases. The V and J ends lost 4 bases and 0 bases, in that order; junction bases with no gene match: 3. Germline CDR1 is SEHNR and CDR2 is FQNEAQ (reference sequence). This CDR3 spans 16 amino acids. The CDR3 sequence is CASSSGLAGYSYEQYF. CDR3 DNA: TGTGCCAGCAGCTCGGGACTAGCGGGGTACTCCTACGAGCAGTACTTC.

In regard to this clone: This specimen includes other DNA sequences encoding the same CDR3. This chain joins TRBV6-5 and TRBJ2-2; 7 nucleotides match TRBD1. Germline V gene data show CDR1 as MNHEY and CDR2 as SVGAGI. CDR3 size: 16 residues. V was pared by 0 bases and J by 4 bases, with 5 bases of the junction left unmatched. In nucleotides, the CDR3 is TGTGCCAGCAGTTACTCGAAGGGGGCTGGCACCGGGGAGCTGTTTTTT. Translated: CASSYSKGAGTGELFF.

The chain couples TRBV18 to TRBJ2-1, with 13 bases lining up with TRBD2. V lost 5 bases, J lost 3 bases, and 7 bases stayed unmatched. Germline V gives CDR1 KGHSH, CDR2 LQKENI. The CDR3 has 17 residues. The CDR3 DNA is TGTGCCAGCTCAACTAGCGGGAGGGCCAGGTACTACAATGAGCAGTTCTTC. Translating it yields CASSTSGRARYYNEQFF.

The chain combines TRBV5-6 with TRBJ2-6, with a possible D match to TRBD2 (7 bases). The V end was cut by 7 bases, the J end by 2 bases, with 10 bases between. The CDR3 is made up of 14 amino acids. Per the germline V gene, CDR1 is SGHDT and CDR2 is YYEEEE. CDR3 sequence reads: CASLGGPGANVLTF. CDR3 DNA sequence: TGTGCCAGCTTGGGGGGGCCTGGGGCCAACGTCCTGACTTTC. Full variable domain (outside the CDR3, taken from reference TRBV5-6 and TRBJ2-6): DAGVTQSPTHLIKTRGQQVTLRCSPKSGHDTVSWYQQALGQGPQFIFQYYEEEERQRGNFPDRFSGHQFPNYSSELNVNALLLGDSALYLCASLGGPGANVLTFGAGSRLTVL.

The chain combines TRBV15 with TRBJ2-1; no definite D call. Between the trimmed V and J ends, which lost 5 bases and 6 bases, there was a span of 8 bases. The CDR3 contains 12 residues. Germline lookup yields CDR1 LNHNV and CDR2 YYDKDF (reference sequence). CDR3 region: CATSPSGNEQFF. The CDR3 DNA reads as TGTGCCACCAGCCCGAGTGGCAATGAGCAGTTCTTC.

V gene TRBV6-6 combines with J gene TRBJ2-5; 9 bases align to TRBD2. With 7 bases clipped from V and 6 bases from J, the junction kept 9 bases outside the gene matches. There are 14 residues in the CDR3. Per the germline V gene, CDR1 is MNHNY and CDR2 is SVGAGI (reference sequence). CDR3: CASKGGRAGKTQYF. CDR3 bases: TGTGCCAGCAAGGGCGGGAGGGCCGGGAAGACCCAGTACTTC.

V and J are TRBV10-1 and TRBJ2-1; TRBD1 might be the D (5 bases). CDR1 WNHNN and CDR2 SYGVQD come from the germline V gene (reference sequence). The germline V and J ends were trimmed by 4 bases and 7 bases, with 20 bases remaining between them. The CDR3 has 16 residues. CDR3 region: CASSAAGQYHSNEQFF. The CDR3 bases are TGCGCCAGCAGTGCGGCAGGACAATACCATTCAAATGAGCAGTTCTTC.

V gene TRBV6-5 combines with J gene TRBJ2-1; no reliable D call. CDR3 length equals 13 residues. Germline loops: CDR1 MNHEY, CDR2 SVGAGI. V lost 2 bases and J lost 5, with 7 bases in between. The CDR3 DNA reads as TGTGCCAGCAGTTACATCCGGGACAATGAGCAGTTCTTC. It yields the protein CASSYIRDNEQFF.

The chain couples TRBV5-1 to TRBJ2-2; 10 bases agree with TRBD2. Germline V gives CDR1 SGHRS, CDR2 YFSETQ. The CDR3 extends over 18 amino acids. With 4 bases clipped from V and 7 bases from J, the junction kept 16 bases outside the gene matches. The CDR3 bases are TGCGCCAGCAGCCCCCGACAGGGAGGCCAGCGGGAGGGCGGGGAGCTGTTTTTT. Translating it yields CASSPRQGGQREGGELFF.